Following are 27 T cell receptor beta chains from one sample sequenced in a study of T cell clusters in autoimmune cytopenias. Each sample's input was 250 ng genomic DNA, some 34,000 genome equivalents. Multiplex touch-down PCR amplified TRB using TRB-A and TRB-B pools in one tube. TCRdb re-analyzed the multiplex PCR reads; it lists each CDR3 protein once, without DNA. The listing contains about 7,200 distinct CDR3 sequences. The sample was also linked to a second study, of T cell repertoires in aging, cancer and after chemotherapy.

Sequenced: peripheral blood. The receptors here all came from a human donor in good health.

This clonotype is called medium-sized based on its frequency. J is TRBJ1-1 and V is TRBV29-1. Per the germline V gene, CDR1 is SQVTM and CDR2 is ANQGSEA. The CDR3 contains 13 residues. The CDR3 reads CSVEPDMNTEAFF.

The chain recombines TRBV19 with TRBJ2-7. Germline CDR1 and CDR2: LNHDA and SQIVND (reference sequence). This CDR3 contains 13 residues. CDR3 protein: CASSEASSYEQYF. The full variable domain, its missing parts supplied by reference TRBV19 and TRBJ2-7, is DGGITQSPKYLFRKEGQNVTLSCEQNLNHDAMYWYRQDPGQGLRLIYYSQIVNDFQKGDIAEGYSVSREKKESFPLTVTSAQKNPTAFYLCASSEASSYEQYFGPGTRLTVT.

This clonotype is deemed medium-sized by its frequency. The rearrangement uses TRBV5-4 and TRBJ2-7; TCRdb proposes TRBD1, but this gene call is untestable without DNA. CDR3 length: 14 amino acids. Germline lookup yields CDR1 SGHNT and CDR2 YYREEE (reference sequence). The CDR3 region is CARPKTGANYEQYF.

The chain carries TRBV18 and TRBJ2-2. This CDR3 region has 13 residues. CDR1 is KGHSH, CDR2 LQKENI, per germline. The CDR3 spells CASSPRTTGELFF.

The chain uses TRBV6-1 and TRBJ2-7; the D call of TRBD2 rests on TCRdb alone, since no DNA is present to check it. There are 15 residues in the CDR3. The germline CDR1 and CDR2 sequences are MNHNS and SASEGT. CDR3 residues: CASSRTSGSNYEQYF.

This clonotype is called medium-sized based on its frequency. This chain links TRBV5-6 with TRBJ2-5; the TCRdb D gene call, TRBD2, has no DNA to confirm it. CDR3 length: 16 amino acids. The germline V gene has CDR1 SGHDT and CDR2 YYEEEE. This CDR3 is CASSLGPTTNQETQYF.

The chain employs TRBV30 and TRBJ1-5; the TCRdb D gene call, TRBD1, has no DNA to confirm it. This CDR3 has 13 amino acids. Germline V gives CDR1 GTSNPN, CDR2 SVGIG (reference sequence). CDR3 region: CAWSGGPHQPQHF. The full variable domain, rest sourced from reference TRBV30 and TRBJ1-5, is SQTIHQWPATLVQPVGSPLSLECTVEGTSNPNLYWYRQAAGRGLQLLFYSVGIGQISSEVPQNLSASRPQDRQFILSSKKLLLSDSGFYLCAWSGGPHQPQHFGDGTRLSIL.

This clonotype is identified as medium-sized from frequency. V is TRBV6-5 and J is TRBJ2-6; the D gene TCRdb calls, TRBD1, cannot be checked with no DNA. CDR3 length: 15 amino acids. Per the germline V gene, CDR1 is MNHEY and CDR2 is SVGAGI. The CDR3 here is CASSTPSSGANVLTF.

By frequency, this clonotype is medium-sized. The V call is TRBV12-3 or TRBV12-4, the J call TRBJ1-1; the D call of TRBD1 rests on TCRdb alone, since no DNA is present to check it. The length of the CDR3 is 13 residues. CDR3 region: CASTSRDTPRAFF.

V usage is TRBV19 and J usage is TRBJ2-7. Germline loops: CDR1 LNHDA, CDR2 SQIVND (reference sequence). This CDR3 is built from 13 residues. The CDR3 loop reads CASSFRGTYEQYF.

This clonotype is classed as medium-sized (0.01 to 0.1%) by frequency. The CDR3 spells CASSLGSSGPTDTQYF. The rearrangement joins TRBV5-4 to TRBJ2-3; TCRdb gives TRBD2 as the D gene, but with no DNA this cannot be confirmed. The CDR3 runs to 16 residues. CDR1 and CDR2 from the germline V gene are SGHNT and YYREEE (reference sequence). Using reference TRBV5-4 and TRBJ2-3 for the parts outside the CDR3, the full variable domain is ETGVTQSPTHLIKTRGQQVTLRCSSQSGHNTVSWYQQALGQGPQFIFQYYREEENGRGNFPPRFSGLQFPNYSSELNVNALELDDSALYLCASSLGSSGPTDTQYFGPGTRLTVL.

The chain uses TRBV18 and TRBJ2-5; the D call of TRBD2 rests on TCRdb alone, since no DNA is present to check it. This CDR3 is 14 amino acids long. Germline CDR1 KGHSH, CDR2 LQKENI. The CDR3 sequence is CASSPPDGWGTQYF.

The chain carries TRBV12-3 or TRBV12-4 and TRBJ2-4; TCRdb indicates TRBD1, and absent DNA this call remains unverified. The CDR3 is 13 amino acids. The CDR3 protein is CASSLVSGDIQYF.

This chain joins TRBV6-6 and TRBJ2-7. Germline CDR1 and CDR2: MNHNY and SVGAGI (reference sequence). The CDR3 consists of 14 residues. CDR3 amino acids: CASSQTTPPYEQYF.

This clonotype counts as medium-sized by frequency. J is TRBJ2-7 and V is TRBV5-4; absent DNA, TCRdb's TRBD2 call cannot be checked. There are 15 residues in the CDR3. Germline loops: CDR1 SGHNT, CDR2 YYREEE (reference sequence). The chain's CDR3 is CASSSGERAYYEQYF.

Considering frequency, this clonotype is medium-sized. The chain carries TRBV6-5 and TRBJ2-1; TCRdb proposes TRBD2, but this gene call is untestable without DNA. Germline loops: CDR1 MNHEY, CDR2 SVGAGI. The CDR3 is made up of 17 amino acids. This CDR3 reads CASSYSGTSGRASEQFF.

By frequency, this clonotype registers medium-sized. This sequence joins TRBV19 and TRBJ2-3; TCRdb reports TRBD1, a call that lacks DNA to check it against. CDR1 is LNHDA, CDR2 SQIVND, per germline (reference sequence). The CDR3 spans 13 residues. CDR3 loop: CASSTGNTDTQYF.

The gene calls are TRBV24-1 and TRBJ2-2; TCRdb gives TRBD1 as the D gene, but with no DNA this cannot be confirmed. The CDR3 runs to 16 residues. The germline CDR1 and CDR2 sequences are KGHDR and SFDVKD. The CDR3 region is CATSDPGGRGGGELFF.

Its frequency marks this clonotype as medium-sized. The V gene is TRBV29-1, the J gene TRBJ2-7; TCRdb's assignment of TRBD1 cannot be checked, as there is no DNA. The CDR3 is 12 residues long. The germline gives CDR1 SQVTM, CDR2 ANQGSEA. The CDR3 sequence is CSVARERDEQYF.

The rearrangement links TRBV27 to TRBJ1-4; absent DNA, TCRdb's TRBD1 call cannot be checked. The CDR3 loop spans 13 amino acids. The germline gives CDR1 MNHEY, CDR2 SMNVEV (reference sequence). The CDR3 is CASSFDRAEELFF. Full variable domain (remainder filled in from reference TRBV27 and TRBJ1-4): EAQVTQNPRYLITVTGKKLTVTCSQNMNHEYMSWYRQDPGLGLRQIYYSMNVEVTDKGDVPEGYKVSRKEKRNFPLILESPSPNQTSLYFCASSFDRAEELFFGSGTQLSVL.

The chain is built from TRBV6-4 and TRBJ1-2; there is no DNA to check the TCRdb D call of TRBD1. The germline V gene has CDR1 MRHNA and CDR2 SNTAGT. The CDR3 consists of 15 residues. The chain's CDR3 is CASASGTGVDYGYTF.

V usage is TRBV5-6 and J usage is TRBJ1-1. Germline V gene lookup returns CDR1 SGHDT and CDR2 YYEEEE. This CDR3 is built from 15 residues. This chain's CDR3 is CASSLGAEIGTEAFF.

In terms of frequency, this clonotype is medium-sized. This chain's CDR3 is CASSLGRSLATNEKLFF. The chain uses TRBV5-5 and TRBJ1-4. In germline, CDR1 is SGHKS, CDR2 YYEKEE (reference sequence). The CDR3 covers 17 residues.

Its frequency marks this clonotype as medium-sized. The chain recombines TRBV5-1 with TRBJ2-6; TCRdb reports TRBD1, a call that lacks DNA to check it against. CDR3 length: 16 amino acids. CDR1 and CDR2 from the germline V gene are SGHRS and YFSETQ. The CDR3 here is CASSLVGQTGANVLTF.

This chain links TRBV18 with TRBJ1-2; as DNA is missing, the TRBD1 call by TCRdb cannot be tested. Germline V CDR1 and CDR2: KGHSH, LQKENI. The CDR3 sequence is 15 residues long. The CDR3 protein is CASSSSVDRSNGYTF.

This clonotype registers medium-sized by frequency. The CDR3: CAWTGLGKNIQYF. The chain couples TRBV30 to TRBJ2-4; no DNA is available, so the TRBD1 call from TCRdb remains unchecked. Germline V lookup: CDR1 GTSNPN, CDR2 SVGIG (reference sequence). The CDR3 consists of 13 residues.

The chain employs TRBV5-4 and TRBJ2-3; with no DNA, the TCRdb D assignment of TRBD1 cannot be verified. There are 15 residues in the CDR3. Per germline, CDR1 SGHNT and CDR2 YYREEE (reference sequence). The CDR3 loop is CASSLDRGITDTQYF.